This T cell receptor beta chain was documented in a study of blood T cell repertoires in COVID-19. The overall study: Samples came from the United States, Italy and Spain, spanning acute and convalescent COVID-19. T cells, B-cell-depleted T cells, or PBMCs supplied cDNA or gDNA.

The CDR3 is 15 amino acids. Germline CDR1 reads SGHRS; CDR2 reads YFSETQ. V was trimmed by 4 bases and J by 1 base, leaving 14 bases between them. Data came from immunoSEQ multiplex PCR; TCRdb stores just in-frame clones and leaves some out. The top ten clones hold about 1.5% of a sample with 140,000 to 150,000 clones, over 80% of them seen once. The V and J genes are TRBV5-1 and TRBJ1-1; tentative D call: TRBD1 (5 bases). The sequence was obtained from a woman between 50 and 59 years old with acute or convalescent COVID-19. The source material was peripheral blood. The CDR3 reads CASSLLQVANTEAFF. In nucleotides, the CDR3 is TGCGCCAGCAGCCTCTTACAGGTCGCGAACACTGAAGCTTTCTTT.